The entry that follows covers one TCR beta chain sequence. Germline V gene data show CDR1 as MGHDK and CDR2 as SYGVNS. This CDR3 contains 15 residues. Trimming took 2 bases from V and 8 from J; bases not matched to a gene: 8. The data belong to a study of OX40 agonist ivuxolimab in advanced cancers. Data came from immunoSEQ multiplex PCR; TCRdb stores just in-frame clones and leaves some out. The table has 55,000 or so clones, approximately 87% seen once; the top ten hold less than 7%. This clonotype was obtained from an adult with an advanced solid tumor such as melanoma, head and neck, liver or kidney cancer. The gene calls are TRBV25-1 and TRBJ1-2, with 10 bases matching TRBD1. Source: CD4+ or CD8+ T cells sorted from blood, taken in a trial of the OX40 agonist ivuxolimab. CDR3 amino acids: CASSENLGQGRGYTF. The CDR3 nucleotides are TGTGCCAGCAGTGAAAACCTGGGACAGGGGAGGGGCTACACCTTC.